This T cell receptor (beta chain) is from a study of regulatory T cells in long-lasting Graves disease. Time point defined: newly diagnosed GD, antithyroid drugs for less than 3 months. Isolated PBMC RNA provided the starting material for the TCR library. With iRepertoire HTBI primers and Arm-PCR of CDR3 regions, TCR beta libraries were built. TCRdb re-called the multiplex PCR reads through MiXCR, storing one row per CDR3 protein. The sample has some 250,000 distinct CDR3 sequences, under 20% seen once. This clonotype was recorded many times. Trimming removed 5 bases from V and 0 bases from J, with 14 bases in between. The germline CDR1 and CDR2 sequences are MNHNS and SASEGT. The CDR3 sequence is 16 residues long. The same specimen was also included in a second study, on T cells in Graves' hyperthyroidism and ophthalmopathy. That source adds: When the TCR CDR3 underwent first-round RT-PCR, the HTBI primer set was used.

J is TRBJ1-3 and V is TRBV6-1, with a tentative D call TRBD1 (5 bases). The sequence was obtained from a woman in her twenties or thirties with Graves disease. Sequenced here: peripheral blood mononuclear cells (PBMCs), sampled at new diagnosis, from a patient treated with antithyroid drugs. CDR3 region: CASSKGTGSSGNTIYF. The CDR3, as DNA: TGTGCCAGCAGTAAGGGGACGGGAAGCTCTGGAAACACCATATATTTT.